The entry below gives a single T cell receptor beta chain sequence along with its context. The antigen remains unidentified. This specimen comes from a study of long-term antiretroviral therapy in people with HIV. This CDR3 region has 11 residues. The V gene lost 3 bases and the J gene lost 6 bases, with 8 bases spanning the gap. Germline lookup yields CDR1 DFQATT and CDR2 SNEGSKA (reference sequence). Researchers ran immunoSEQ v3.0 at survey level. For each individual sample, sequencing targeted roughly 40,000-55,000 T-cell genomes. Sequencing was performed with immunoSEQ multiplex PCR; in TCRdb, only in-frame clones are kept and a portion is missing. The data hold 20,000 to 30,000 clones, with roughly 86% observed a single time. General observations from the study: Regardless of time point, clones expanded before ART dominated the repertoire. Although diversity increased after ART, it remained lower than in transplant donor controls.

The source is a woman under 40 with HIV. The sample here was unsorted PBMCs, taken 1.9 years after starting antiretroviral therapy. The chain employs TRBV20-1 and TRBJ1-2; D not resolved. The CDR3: CSASLRNGYTF. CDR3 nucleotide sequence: TGCAGTGCTAGCCTACGGAATGGCTACACCTTC.